Each of the 8 T cell receptor beta chains below was sequenced from the same sample in a study of T cells in Graves' hyperthyroidism and ophthalmopathy. What was amplified from RNA transcripts were TCR beta CDR3 regions. The study used the HTBI primer set for a first-round RT-PCR of the TCR CDR3. Via MiXCR, TCRdb re-called the multiplex PCR reads, giving one row per CDR3 protein. This sample has around 340,000 distinct CDR3 sequences, with approximately 22% found just once. The material sequenced was blood. These TCRs come from a woman aged 45-65 years with Graves' hyperthyroidism.

Ten or more counts support this clonotype. This chain links TRBV12-3 or TRBV12-4 with TRBJ2-2; 7 bases map to TRBD1. The ends lost 1 base at V and 3 bases at J; junction bases unmatched: 5. CDR3 length: 16 amino acids. The CDR3 DNA reads as TGTGCCAGCAGTTTAGGGCAGGGGGTCGACACCGGGGAGCTGTTTTTT. The encoded protein is CASSLGQGVDTGELFF.

The V and J genes are TRBV6-2 or TRBV6-3 and TRBJ2-3, with TRBD1 matching 10 bases. The CDR3 is made up of 18 amino acids. CDR1 and CDR2 from the germline V gene are MNHEY and SVGEGT. With 6 bases clipped from V and 2 bases from J, the junction kept 14 bases outside the gene matches. CDR3: CASSSRDRGLAPTDTQYF. The CDR3 coding sequence is TGTGCCAGCAGCTCCCGTGACAGGGGGCTAGCGCCCACAGATACGCAGTATTTT.

There are many counts of this clonotype. At one of its ends the junction is not consistent with the germline gene, which may arise from a read error. The chain employs TRBV3-1 and TRBJ1-1; TRBD1 might be the D (6 bases). The germline V gene has CDR1 LGHDT and CDR2 YNNKEL (reference sequence). This CDR3 contains 13 residues. As DNA, the CDR3 is TGTGCCAGCAGTCAAGGGGGGGACACTGAAGCTTTCTTT. Translating it yields CASSQGGDTEAFF.

This chain uses TRBV27 with TRBJ2-1, with D perhaps TRBD1 (5 bases). This CDR3 region has 15 residues. Germline CDR1 MNHEY, CDR2 SMNVEV (reference sequence). V gave up 5 bases and J gave up 0 bases, with 11 bases separating them. The CDR3 DNA reads as TGTGCCAGCAGTCGTAAGGGGTCCTCCTACAATGAGCAGTTCTTC. It specifies CASSRKGSSYNEQFF.

A note on this clonotype: A much bigger clone sits one base away, suggesting this may be a read error. This rearrangement joins TRBV28 to TRBJ1-1; D unresolved. V shed 8 bases and J shed 3 bases, with 7 bases lying between them. The CDR3 extends over 11 amino acids. Germline V gives CDR1 MDHEN, CDR2 SYDVKM. Here the CDR3 reads CASGRDTEAFF. Here the CDR3 DNA reads TGTGCCAGCGGGAGGGACACTGAAGCTTTCTTT.

This clonotype was counted many times. This rearrangement joins TRBV3-1 to TRBJ2-5; D unresolved. From germline, CDR1 is LGHDT and CDR2 YNNKEL (reference sequence). Trimming cost V 2 bases and J 2 bases, with 24 bases left between them. This CDR3 region has 19 residues. Here the CDR3 DNA reads TGTGCCAGCAGCCAAAACCTTTTGCTAACCCTAACCCTGCAAGAGACCCAGTACTTC. Translated: CASSQNLLLTLTLQETQYF.

Comment on this clonotype: Since a much larger clone is just one base distant, this may be a read error. The V gene is TRBV24-1, the J gene TRBJ1-2; TRBD1 matches 8 bases. Germline V gene data show CDR1 as KGHDR and CDR2 as SFDVKD. V lost 5 bases and J lost 6; bases outside the gene matches: 4. The CDR3 is made up of 13 amino acids. The CDR3 DNA reads as TGTGCCACCAGTGGCCGGACAGGGCATGGCTACACCTTC. It codes for CATSGRTGHGYTF.

The chain carries TRBV4-1 and TRBJ2-2, with TRBD1 as a possible D gene (5 bases). The CDR3 runs 14 residues. Germline V lookup: CDR1 MGHRA, CDR2 YSYEKL. V dropped 0 bases and J dropped 4 bases, with 6 bases sitting between them. CDR3 protein: CASSQETGTGELFF. CDR3 DNA sequence: TGCGCCAGCAGCCAAGAAACAGGCACCGGGGAGCTGTTTTTT.